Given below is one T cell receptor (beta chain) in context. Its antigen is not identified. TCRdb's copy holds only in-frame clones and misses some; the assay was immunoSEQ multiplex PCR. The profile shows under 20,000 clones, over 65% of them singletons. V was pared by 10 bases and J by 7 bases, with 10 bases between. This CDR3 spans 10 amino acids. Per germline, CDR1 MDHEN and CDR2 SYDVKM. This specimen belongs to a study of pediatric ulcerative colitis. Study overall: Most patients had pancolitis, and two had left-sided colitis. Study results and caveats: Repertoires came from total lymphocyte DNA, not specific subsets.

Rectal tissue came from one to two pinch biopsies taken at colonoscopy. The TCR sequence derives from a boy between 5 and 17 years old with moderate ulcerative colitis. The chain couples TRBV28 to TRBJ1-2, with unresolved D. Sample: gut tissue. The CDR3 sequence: CATLAGGYTF. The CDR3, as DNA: TGTGCCACCCTGGCAGGTGGCTACACCTTC.